This T cell receptor beta chain was obtained from a study of neurological immune-mediated disorders. Study conclusions and caveats: None of the CDR3 amino acid sequences found in expanded clones was shared across subjects. This suggests that the TCR-beta repertoires were private in all groups.

The CDR3 loop spans 13 amino acids. Trimming removed 0 bases at V and 5 bases at J, with 7 bases between. Germline CDR1 and CDR2: SGHVS and FQNEAQ. TCRdb fed the 5' RACE reads into MiXCR, producing one record per CDR3 protein. The table has approximately 58,000 distinct CDR3 sequences, over 10% seen once. A remark on this clonotype: What it binds is not known.

Healthy controls consisted of blood bank volunteers in Maryland, USA. V is TRBV7-8 and J is TRBJ1-2, with D tentatively TRBD1 (5 bases). Sequenced input: PBMCs. The sequence was collected from a man in his fifties or sixties in good health. CDR3 sequence (DNA): TGTGCCAGCAGCTTAGCAGGGGTGTATGGCTACACCTTC. It is translated as CASSLAGVYGYTF. The full variable domain, in which reference TRBV7-8 and TRBJ1-2 provide the parts outside the CDR3, is GAGVSQSPRYKVAKRGQDVALRCDPISGHVSLFWYQQALGQGPEFLTYFQNEAQLDKSGLPSDRFFAERPEGSVSTLKIQRTQQEDSAVYLCASSLAGVYGYTFGSGTRLTVV.